Below, one T cell receptor beta chain is given with its context. The data originate from a study of blood T cell repertoires in COVID-19. Study at large: Collection of acute and convalescent COVID-19 samples took place in the United States, Italy and Spain. T cells, B-cell-depleted T cells, or PBMCs supplied cDNA or gDNA.

The CDR3 runs to 15 residues. Germline assignment: CDR1 SGHNT and CDR2 YYREEE (reference sequence). The V and J ends lost 2 bases and 0 bases respectively, with 11 bases between them. Original analysis: Reference gene primers were amplified, and this amplification served to estimate nucleated cell counts. Sequencing used immunoSEQ multiplex PCR; TCRdb keeps in-frame clones, though not all of them. V, J and clone size are taken as reported in that table, and D and trimming were inferred from the DNA itself. The sample has about 220,000 clones; around 80% are singletons. The sequenced sample was peripheral blood. V gene TRBV5-4 combines with J gene TRBJ1-2, with TRBD1 as a possible D gene (6 bases). This receptor was taken from a human donor in a cohort sampled during active COVID-19. This chain's CDR3 is CASSLDTGTNYGYTF. CDR3 sequence (DNA): TGTGCCAGCAGCTTAGACACAGGGACTAACTATGGCTACACCTTC.